This T cell receptor (beta chain) was found in a study of low-dose radiotherapy and immunotherapy resistance in tumors. About the study: Cohort 1 patients were irradiated with 0.5 Gy fractions every 2 weeks to 6.5 Gy total.

The V gene's germline CDR1 is MNHEY and CDR2 SVGAGI. This CDR3 has 16 residues. The V end lost 7 bases, the J end lost 2 bases, and 15 bases lay between the germline ends. With TRAV- and TRBV-specific primers, first-strand cDNA was made, covering the alpha and beta chains. TCRs underwent around 20 PCR cycles of amplification with a constant-region primer and V-primer adapter. TCRdb reanalysed the reads using MiXCR and keeps one entry per CDR3 protein. Counted here are about 12,000 distinct CDR3 sequences, roughly 71% occurring once; the ten biggest clones make up roughly 3.1%. This chain uses TRBV6-5 with TRBJ2-6; D is unclear. The sequence was collected from a human donor with advanced metastatic prostate, ovarian, gallbladder or colorectal cancer (not recorded which). This table probably holds off-target reads from a library built for another chain. CDR3 nucleotide sequence: TGTGCCAGCACCTACTCGTCCTCGGCTGGGGCCAACGTCCTGACTTTC. Protein sequence: CASTYSSSAGANVLTF.